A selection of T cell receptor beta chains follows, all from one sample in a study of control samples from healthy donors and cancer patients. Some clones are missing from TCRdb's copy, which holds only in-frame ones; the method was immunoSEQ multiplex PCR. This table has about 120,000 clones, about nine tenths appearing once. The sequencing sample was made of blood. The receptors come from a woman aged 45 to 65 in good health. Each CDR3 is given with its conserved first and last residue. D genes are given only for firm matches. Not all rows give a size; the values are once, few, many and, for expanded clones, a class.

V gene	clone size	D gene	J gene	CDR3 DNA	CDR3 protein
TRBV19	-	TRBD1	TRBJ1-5	TGTGCCAGTAGTATAGAAGGGTCAGGGGGCGGTCAGCCCCAGCATTTT	CASSIEGSGGGQPQHF
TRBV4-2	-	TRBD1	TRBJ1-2	TGTGCCAGCAGCCAACCGACAGGGGGAGGCTATGGCTACACCTTC	CASSQPTGGGYGYTF
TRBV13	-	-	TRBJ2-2	TGTGCCAGCAGTCCCCCTCCGGGACACCTCACCGGGGAGCTGTTTTTT	CASSPPPGHLTGELFF
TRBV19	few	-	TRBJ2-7	TGTGCCAGTAGACATGGGGGGGGCCCGTACTTC	CASRHGGGPYF
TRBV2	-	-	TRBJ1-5	TGTGCCAGCAGCGGGTCCCCAGAGGAGCCCCAGCATTTT	CASSGSPEEPQHF
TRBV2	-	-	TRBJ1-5	TGTGCCAGCAGTGAAGCGCTTTCTAGCGTTCAGCCCCAGCATTTT	CASSEALSSVQPQHF
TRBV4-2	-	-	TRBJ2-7	TGTGCCAGCAGCCAAGATCCGGGGGTAATCGGCTACGAGCAGTACTTC	CASSQDPGVIGYEQYF
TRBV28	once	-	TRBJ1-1	TGTGCCAGCAGTCCACCCCAGGGAGTATGGAACACTGAAGCTTTCTTT	CASSPPQGVWNTEAFF
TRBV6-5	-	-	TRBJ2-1	TGTGCCAGCAGTTACTCGCAACTAGCTAATGGGCAGTTCTTC	CASSYSQLANGQFF
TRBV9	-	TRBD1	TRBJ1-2	TGTGCCAGCAGCGCTCGGACAGGGAGGGATCCATATGGCTACACCTTC	CASSARTGRDPYGYTF
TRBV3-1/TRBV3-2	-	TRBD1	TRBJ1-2	TGTGCCAGCAGCCCCAGGACAGGGGGTTCGGGGAGCTATGGCTACACCTTC	CASSPRTGGSGSYGYTF
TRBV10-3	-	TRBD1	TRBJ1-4	TGTGCCATGAGACAGGGAGCTAATGAAAAACTGTTTTTT	CAMRQGANEKLFF
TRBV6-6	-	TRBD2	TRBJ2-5	TGTGCCAGCAGTCCACCGGGACTAGCGGGGGAGACCCAGTACTTC	CASSPPGLAGETQYF
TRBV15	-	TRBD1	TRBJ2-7	TGTGCCACCAGCAGGGGGACAGGGACAGCCTACGAGCAGTACTTC	CATSRGTGTAYEQYF
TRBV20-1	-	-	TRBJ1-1	TGCAGTGCTAGTAAGGGACCCGAAGCTTTCTTT	CSASKGPEAFF
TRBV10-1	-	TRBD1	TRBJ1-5	TGCGCCAGCAGTGAAATGTCGGGCCGATTTAACGGACAGGGGGCGAGCAATCAGCCCCAGCATTTT	CASSEMSGRFNGQGASNQPQHF